This T cell receptor beta chain appears in the sequencing data of a study of blood T cells in healthy people across ages. Study details: About one barcoded beta molecule was captured per two T cells (by template switching). Overall study findings and caveats: Aged donors had fewer naive CD4+ cells and lower diversity than long-lived donors.

A second PCR of 7 to 11 cycles used a sample-barcoded 5' primer and a J-beta primer mix. TCRdb ran MiXCR on the 5' RACE reads and lists one entry per CDR3 protein. The repertoire holds about 1,400,000 distinct CDR3 sequences, with around 59% as singletons. Per germline, CDR1 SNHLY and CDR2 FYNNEI. Trimming took 5 bases from V and 4 from J; bases not matched to a gene: 9. The CDR3 extends over 15 amino acids. Every donor provided approximately 9.2 milliliters of peripheral blood. Isolating PBMCs gave at least 6.5 million of these cells per sample. This clonotype appeared a single time. The antigen is undetermined.

The sequenced sample consisted of blood. The chain couples TRBV2 to TRBJ1-1; 8 bases are a match to TRBD1. This TCR derives from a man between 18 and 35 years old in good health. This CDR3 is CASSWTGIGSTEAFF. CDR3 in DNA: TGTGCCAGCAGTTGGACAGGGATTGGGAGCACTGAAGCTTTCTTT.